Reported below is one T cell receptor (beta chain). Its specificity is unknown. The source of the sample is a study of a mutant IDH1 vaccine in newly diagnosed glioma. Study details: Visits designated V12 and V13 were conducted at weeks 35 and 47, respectively.

The time point denotes: week 47, end of study. One vaccine dose held 300 ug of mutant IDH1 20-mer peptide and came with topical imiquimod. Patients underwent eight vaccinations, which took place in weeks 1, 3, 5, 7, 11, 15, 19 and 23. Every donor had a new WHO grade 3 or 4 astrocytoma that was IDH1-mutant, with loss of nuclear ATRX. Assay: immunoSEQ multiplex PCR; the TCRdb copy retains only in-frame clones and omits some. Of tens of thousands of clones listed, 65% are singletons. The CDR3 is made up of 14 amino acids. Germline lookup yields CDR1 SNHLY and CDR2 FYNNEI. V was clipped by 7 bases and J by 4 bases, with 15 bases between them. Points from the study as a whole: Changes in top peripheral clonotypes did not appear linked to pseudoprogression.

The starting material was peripheral blood mononuclear cells (PBMCs), obtained from a glioma patient whose treatment included an IDH1 peptide vaccine. The chain has TRBV2 and TRBJ2-3; D gene uncertain. The sequence was collected from a man aged 35 to 55 with glioma. Some clones in this sample may be carry-over from other donors' samples. The CDR3 sequence: CASTRFPGADTQYF. The CDR3 DNA is TGTGCCAGCACCCGGTTTCCGGGCGCAGATACGCAGTATTTT. The whole variable domain, remainder taken from reference TRBV2 and TRBJ2-3, is EPEVTQTPSHQVTQMGQEVILRCVPISNHLYFYWYRQILGQKVEFLVSFYNNEISEKSEIFDDQFSVERPDGSNFTLKIRSTKLEDSAMYFCASTRFPGADTQYFGPGTRLTVL.